The clone carrying this TCR beta chain was counted only a few times. As to time point: patch test 3, about 24 weeks after DPC sensitization. The treatment denotes: therapeutic diphenylcyclopropenone sensitization with weekly scalp DPC. Sample donors consisted of patients with alopecia, aged 18 to 70 years, who were suitable for DPC. These data come from a study of human T cells and chemical hapten exposure. The CDR3 extends over 17 amino acids. V was clipped by 6 bases and J by 0 bases, with 18 bases between them. Germline CDR1 and CDR2: MNHEY and SVGEGT. TCRdb passed the RACE reads through MiXCR, listing each CDR3 protein once. This sample has 210,000 or so distinct CDR3 sequences; about 25% occur once, and the top ten carry under 2.5%.

The TCR sequence derives from a woman between 40 and 55 years old with alopecia areata. Some clones in this sample may be carry-over from other donors' samples. The specimen comprised whole blood, sampled in connection with sensitization to the hapten diphenylcyclopropenone (DPC). The V gene is TRBV6-2 or TRBV6-3, the J gene TRBJ1-5; weak D call: TRBD1 (6 bases). The CDR3 protein is CASSRRGQTYSNQPQHF. The CDR3 region has the DNA TGTGCCAGCAGCCGACGCGGACAGACTTATAGCAATCAGCCCCAGCATTTT.